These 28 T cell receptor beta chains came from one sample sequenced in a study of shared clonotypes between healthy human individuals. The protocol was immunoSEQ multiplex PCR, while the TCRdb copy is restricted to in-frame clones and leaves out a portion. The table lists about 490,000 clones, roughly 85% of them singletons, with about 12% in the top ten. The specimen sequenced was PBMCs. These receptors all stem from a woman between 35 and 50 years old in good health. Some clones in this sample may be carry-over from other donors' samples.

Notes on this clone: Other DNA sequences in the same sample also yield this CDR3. The CDR3 region is CAWSVTGAYEQYF. In DNA, the CDR3 is TGTGCCTGGAGTGTAACCGGGGCCTACGAGCAGTACTTC. This chain connects TRBV30 to TRBJ2-7; TRBD2 is a possible D gene (5 bases). Germline V CDR1 and CDR2: GTSNPN, SVGIG (reference sequence). The CDR3 covers 13 residues. The germline V and J ends were trimmed by 0 bases and 2 bases, with 8 bases remaining between them.

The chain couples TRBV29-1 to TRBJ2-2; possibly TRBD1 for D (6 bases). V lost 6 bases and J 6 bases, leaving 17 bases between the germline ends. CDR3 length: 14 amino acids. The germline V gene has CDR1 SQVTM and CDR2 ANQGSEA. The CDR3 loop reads CSVLTDSSPGELFF. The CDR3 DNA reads TGCAGCGTCCTTACGGACAGCTCGCCCGGGGAGCTGTTTTTT.

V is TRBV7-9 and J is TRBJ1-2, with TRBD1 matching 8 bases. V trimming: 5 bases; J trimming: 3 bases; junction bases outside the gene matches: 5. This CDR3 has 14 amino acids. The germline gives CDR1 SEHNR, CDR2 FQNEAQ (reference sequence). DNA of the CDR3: TGTGCCAGCAGCATGGACAGGGCTCACTATGGCTACACCTTC. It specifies CASSMDRAHYGYTF.

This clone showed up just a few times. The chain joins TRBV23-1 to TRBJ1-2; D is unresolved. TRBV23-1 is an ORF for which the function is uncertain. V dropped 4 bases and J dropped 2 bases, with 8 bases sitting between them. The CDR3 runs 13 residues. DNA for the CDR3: TGCGCCAGCAGTCTGAAACAGAACTATGGCTACACCTTC. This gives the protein CASSLKQNYGYTF.

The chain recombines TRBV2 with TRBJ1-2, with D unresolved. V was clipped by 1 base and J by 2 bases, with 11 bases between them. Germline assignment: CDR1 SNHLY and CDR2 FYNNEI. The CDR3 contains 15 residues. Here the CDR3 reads CASSEGQAINYGYTF. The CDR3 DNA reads TGTGCCAGCAGTGAAGGGCAGGCGATCAACTATGGCTACACCTTC.

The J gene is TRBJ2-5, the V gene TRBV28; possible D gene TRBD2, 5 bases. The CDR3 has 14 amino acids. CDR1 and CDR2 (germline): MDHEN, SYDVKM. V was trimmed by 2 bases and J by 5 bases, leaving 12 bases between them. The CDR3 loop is CASSLAGPRETQYF. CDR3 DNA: TGTGCCAGCAGTTTAGCGGGCCCACGGGAGACCCAGTACTTC.

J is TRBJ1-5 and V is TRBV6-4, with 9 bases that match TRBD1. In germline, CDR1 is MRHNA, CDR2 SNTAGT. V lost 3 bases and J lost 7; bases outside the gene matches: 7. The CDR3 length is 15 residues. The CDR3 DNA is TGTGCCAGCAGTGAACTACAGGGGGCCCGCCAGCCCCAGCATTTT. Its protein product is CASSELQGARQPQHF.

In nucleotides, the CDR3 is TGTGCCTGGAGTGGACGGCTTAATGAAAAACTGTTTTTT. This encodes CAWSGRLNEKLFF. This chain links TRBV30 with TRBJ1-4; D not resolved. V was trimmed by 1 base and J by 4 bases, leaving 7 bases between them. The CDR3 covers 13 residues. Germline V CDR1 and CDR2: GTSNPN, SVGIG (reference sequence). The full variable domain, with the rest looked up from reference TRBV30 and TRBJ1-4, is SQTIHQWPATLVQPVGSPLSLECTVEGTSNPNLYWYRQAAGRGLQLLFYSVGIGQISSEVPQNLSASRPQDRQFILSSKKLLLSDSGFYLCAWSGRLNEKLFFGSGTQLSVL.

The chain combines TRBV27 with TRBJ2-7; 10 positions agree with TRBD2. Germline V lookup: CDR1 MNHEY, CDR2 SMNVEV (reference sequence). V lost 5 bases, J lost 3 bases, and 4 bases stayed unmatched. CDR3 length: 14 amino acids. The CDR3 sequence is CASSPGLAVYEQYF. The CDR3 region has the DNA TGTGCCAGCAGTCCCGGACTAGCGGTCTACGAGCAGTACTTC.

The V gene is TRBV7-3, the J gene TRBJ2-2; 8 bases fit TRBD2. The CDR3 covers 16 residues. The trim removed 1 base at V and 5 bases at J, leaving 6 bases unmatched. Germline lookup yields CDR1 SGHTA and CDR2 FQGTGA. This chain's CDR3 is CASSLNSGGLTGELFF. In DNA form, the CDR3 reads TGTGCCAGCAGCTTAAATTCGGGAGGGTTGACCGGGGAGCTGTTTTTT.

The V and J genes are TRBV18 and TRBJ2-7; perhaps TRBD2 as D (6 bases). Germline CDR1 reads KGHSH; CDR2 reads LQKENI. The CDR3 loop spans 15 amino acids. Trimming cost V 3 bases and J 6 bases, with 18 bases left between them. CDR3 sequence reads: CASSPGGPGVSEQYF. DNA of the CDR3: TGTGCCAGCTCACCGGGAGGACCTGGAGTCTCCGAGCAGTACTTC.

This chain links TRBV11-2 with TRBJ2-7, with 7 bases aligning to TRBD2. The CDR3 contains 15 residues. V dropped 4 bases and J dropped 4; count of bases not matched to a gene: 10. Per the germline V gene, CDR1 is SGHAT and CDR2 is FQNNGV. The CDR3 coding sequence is TGTGCCAGCAGCTGGGCAGGCGGGGGACCATACGAGCAGTACTTC. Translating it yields CASSWAGGGPYEQYF.

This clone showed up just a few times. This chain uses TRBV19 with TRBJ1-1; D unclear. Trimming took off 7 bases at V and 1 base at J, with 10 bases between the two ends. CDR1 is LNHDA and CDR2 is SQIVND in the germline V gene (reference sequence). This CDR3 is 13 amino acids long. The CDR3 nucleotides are TGTGCCAGTAATCCCGGCAGGAACACTGAAGCTTTCTTT. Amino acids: CASNPGRNTEAFF.

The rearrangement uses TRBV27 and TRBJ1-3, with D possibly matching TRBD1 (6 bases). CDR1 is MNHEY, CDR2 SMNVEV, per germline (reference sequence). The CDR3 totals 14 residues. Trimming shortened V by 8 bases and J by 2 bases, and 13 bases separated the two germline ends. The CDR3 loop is CASGRGGTGNTIYF. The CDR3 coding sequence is TGTGCCAGCGGTAGGGGGGGCACTGGAAACACCATATATTTT.

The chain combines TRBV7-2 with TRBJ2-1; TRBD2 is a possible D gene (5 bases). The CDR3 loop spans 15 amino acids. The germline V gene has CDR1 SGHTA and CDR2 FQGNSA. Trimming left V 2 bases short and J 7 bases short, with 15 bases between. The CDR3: CASSLIGLAVNEQFF. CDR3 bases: TGTGCCAGCAGCTTAATAGGTCTAGCTGTAAATGAGCAGTTCTTC.

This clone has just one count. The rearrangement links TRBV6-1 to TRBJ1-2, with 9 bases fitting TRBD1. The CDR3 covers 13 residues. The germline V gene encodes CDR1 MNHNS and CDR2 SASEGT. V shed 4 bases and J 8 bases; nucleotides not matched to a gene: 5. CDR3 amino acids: CASSVQGARGYTF. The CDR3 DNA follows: TGTGCCAGCAGTGTACAGGGGGCGCGGGGCTACACCTTC.

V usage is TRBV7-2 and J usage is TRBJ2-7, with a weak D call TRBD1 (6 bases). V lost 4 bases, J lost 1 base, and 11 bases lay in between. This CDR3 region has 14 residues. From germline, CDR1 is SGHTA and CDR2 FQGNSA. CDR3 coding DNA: TGTGCCAGCAGCTCCACAGGGTATTCCTACGAGCAGTACTTC. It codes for CASSSTGYSYEQYF.

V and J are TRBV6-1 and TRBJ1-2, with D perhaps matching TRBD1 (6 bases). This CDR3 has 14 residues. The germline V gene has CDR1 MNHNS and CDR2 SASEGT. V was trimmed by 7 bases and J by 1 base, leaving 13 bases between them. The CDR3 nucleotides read TGTGCCAGCAAGGGGGAGCCTTATAACTATGGCTACACCTTC. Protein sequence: CASKGEPYNYGYTF.

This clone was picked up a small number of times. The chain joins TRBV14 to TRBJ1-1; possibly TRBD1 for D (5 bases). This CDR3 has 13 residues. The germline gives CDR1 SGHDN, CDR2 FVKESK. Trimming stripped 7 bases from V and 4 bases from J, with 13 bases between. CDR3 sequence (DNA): TGTGCCAGCACCTGGACCCAGGGCACTGAAGCTTTCTTT. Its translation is CASTWTQGTEAFF.

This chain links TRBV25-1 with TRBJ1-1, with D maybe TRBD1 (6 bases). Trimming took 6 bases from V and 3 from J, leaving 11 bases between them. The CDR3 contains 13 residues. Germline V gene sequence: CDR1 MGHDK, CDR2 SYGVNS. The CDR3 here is CASSPQGYTEAFF. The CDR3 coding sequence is TGTGCCAGCAGCCCACAGGGTTACACTGAAGCTTTCTTT.

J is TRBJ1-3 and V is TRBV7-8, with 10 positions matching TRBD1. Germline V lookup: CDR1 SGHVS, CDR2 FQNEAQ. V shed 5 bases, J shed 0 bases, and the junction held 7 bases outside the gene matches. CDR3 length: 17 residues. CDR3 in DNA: TGTGCCAGCAGCGCCCGACAGGGGGCTCTCTCTGGAAACACCATATATTTT. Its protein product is CASSARQGALSGNTIYF.

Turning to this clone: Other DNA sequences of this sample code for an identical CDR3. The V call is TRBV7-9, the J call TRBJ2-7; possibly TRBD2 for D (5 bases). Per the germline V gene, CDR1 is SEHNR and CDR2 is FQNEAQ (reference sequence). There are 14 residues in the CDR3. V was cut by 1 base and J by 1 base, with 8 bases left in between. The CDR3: CASSLGTGSYEQYF. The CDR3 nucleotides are TGTGCCAGCAGCTTAGGGACTGGATCCTACGAGCAGTACTTC. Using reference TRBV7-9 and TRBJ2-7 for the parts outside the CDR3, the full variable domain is DTGVSQNPRHKITKRGQNVTFRCDPISEHNRLYWYRQTLGQGPEFLTYFQNEAQLEKSRLLSDRFSAERPKGSFSTLEIQRTEQGDSAMYLCASSLGTGSYEQYFGPGTRLTVT.

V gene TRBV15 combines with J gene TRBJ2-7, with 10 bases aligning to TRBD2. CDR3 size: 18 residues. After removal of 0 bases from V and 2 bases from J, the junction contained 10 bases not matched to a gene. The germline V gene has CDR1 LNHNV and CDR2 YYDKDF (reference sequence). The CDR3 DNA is TGTGCCACCAGCAGAGATGGGGGTACTAGCGGGATGCCCTACGAGCAGTACTTC. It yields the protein CATSRDGGTSGMPYEQYF.

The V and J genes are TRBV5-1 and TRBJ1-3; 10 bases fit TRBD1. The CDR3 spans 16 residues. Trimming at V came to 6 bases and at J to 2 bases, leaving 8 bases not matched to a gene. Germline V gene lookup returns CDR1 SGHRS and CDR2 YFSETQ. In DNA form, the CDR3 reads TGCGCCAGCACCGCTCAAGGGACAGGGGCTGGAAACACCATATATTTT. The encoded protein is CASTAQGTGAGNTIYF.

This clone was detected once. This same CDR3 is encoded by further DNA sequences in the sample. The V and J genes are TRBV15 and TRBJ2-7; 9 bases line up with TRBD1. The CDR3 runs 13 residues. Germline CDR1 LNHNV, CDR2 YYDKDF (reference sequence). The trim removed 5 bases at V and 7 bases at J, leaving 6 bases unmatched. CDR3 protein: CATSQDRGREQYF. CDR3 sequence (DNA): TGTGCCACCAGCCAGGACAGGGGCCGTGAGCAGTACTTC.

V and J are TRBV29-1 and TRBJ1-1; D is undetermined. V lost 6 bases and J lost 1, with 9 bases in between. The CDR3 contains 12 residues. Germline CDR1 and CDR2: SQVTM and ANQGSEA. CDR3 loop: CSVRTQNTEAFF. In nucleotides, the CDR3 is TGCAGCGTAAGGACCCAGAACACTGAAGCTTTCTTT.

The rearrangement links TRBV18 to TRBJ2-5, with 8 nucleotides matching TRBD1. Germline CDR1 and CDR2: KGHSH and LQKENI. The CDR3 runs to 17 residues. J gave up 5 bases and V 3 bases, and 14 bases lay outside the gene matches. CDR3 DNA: TGTGCCAGCTCACCTCTCCCCCCCCAGGGGGCCGGGGAGACCCAGTACTTC. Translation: CASSPLPPQGAGETQYF.

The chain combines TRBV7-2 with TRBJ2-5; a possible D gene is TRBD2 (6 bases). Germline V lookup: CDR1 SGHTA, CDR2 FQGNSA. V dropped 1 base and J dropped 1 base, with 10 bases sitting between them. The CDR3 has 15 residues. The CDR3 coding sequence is TGTGCCAGCAGCTTAGGGGTGGGGGGCCAAGAGACCCAGTACTTC. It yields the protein CASSLGVGGQETQYF.